The clone carrying this T cell receptor beta chain was detected only once. This sample is part of a study of technical replicates of blood from a handful of donors. Method: immunoSEQ multiplex PCR; TCRdb's copy keeps in-frame clones and lacks some. The sample includes 60,000 to 85,000 clones, roughly 97% seen only once; the top ten take roughly 0.21%. The sequence derives from a human donor in good health. The sequenced sample consisted of T cells isolated from PBMCs.

For the CDR3, the DNA is TGTGCCAGCAACCGGGACAGGGGGCTTGACGAGCAGTACTTC. Its translation is CASNRDRGLDEQYF. The chain is built from TRBV6-5 and TRBJ2-7; 12 positions match TRBD1. V dropped 7 bases and J dropped 5; count of bases not matched to a gene: 6. The CDR3 extends over 14 amino acids. Per germline, CDR1 MNHEY and CDR2 SVGAGI.